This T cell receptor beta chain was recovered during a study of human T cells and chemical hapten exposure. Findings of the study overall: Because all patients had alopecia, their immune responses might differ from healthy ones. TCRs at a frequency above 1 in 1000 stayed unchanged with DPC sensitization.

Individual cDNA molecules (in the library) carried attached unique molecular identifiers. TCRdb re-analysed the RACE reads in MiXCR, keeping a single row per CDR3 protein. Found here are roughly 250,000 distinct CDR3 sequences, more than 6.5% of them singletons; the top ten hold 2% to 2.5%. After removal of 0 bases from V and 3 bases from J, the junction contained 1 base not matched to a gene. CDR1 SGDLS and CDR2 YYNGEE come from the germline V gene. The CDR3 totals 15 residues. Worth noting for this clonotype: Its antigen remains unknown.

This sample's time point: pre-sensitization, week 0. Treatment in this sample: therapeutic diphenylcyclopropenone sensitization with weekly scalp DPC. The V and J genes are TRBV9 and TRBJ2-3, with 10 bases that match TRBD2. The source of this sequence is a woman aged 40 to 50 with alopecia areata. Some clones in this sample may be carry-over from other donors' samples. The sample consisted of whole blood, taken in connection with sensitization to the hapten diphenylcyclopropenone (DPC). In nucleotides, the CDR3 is TGTGCCAGCAGCGTAGGGACTAGCGGAACAGATACGCAGTATTTT. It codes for CASSVGTSGTDTQYF.